This TCR beta chain was obtained from a study of patients with pleural tuberculosis. From the reads, TCRdb called clonotypes with MiXCR, one entry per CDR3 protein. The sample has under 65,000 distinct CDR3 sequences, 7.3% seen once. Trimming took 7 bases from V and 4 from J, leaving 11 bases between them. There are 12 residues in the CDR3. Germline V CDR1 and CDR2: SQVTM, ANQGSEA. This clonotype was obtained from a human donor with pleural tuberculosis. The chain recombines TRBV29-1 with TRBJ1-5; D is unresolved. The CDR3 reads CSARTANQPQHF. CDR3 bases: TGCAGCGCCAGGACCGCTAATCAGCCCCAGCATTTT.